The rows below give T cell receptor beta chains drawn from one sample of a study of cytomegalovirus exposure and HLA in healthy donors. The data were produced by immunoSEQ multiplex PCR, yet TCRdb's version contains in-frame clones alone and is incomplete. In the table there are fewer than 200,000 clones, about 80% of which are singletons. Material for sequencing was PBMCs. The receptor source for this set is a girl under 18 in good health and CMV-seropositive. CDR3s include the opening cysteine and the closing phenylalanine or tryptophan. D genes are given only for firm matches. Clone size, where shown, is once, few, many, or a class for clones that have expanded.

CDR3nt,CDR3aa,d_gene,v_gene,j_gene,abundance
TGTGCCAGCAGTTTCGGTCCCATCACCGGGGAGCTGTTTTTT,CASSFGPITGELFF,-,TRBV27,TRBJ2-2,-
TGTGCCAGCAGTTTGACAGGACTAGCTTACGAGCAGTACTTC,CASSLTGLAYEQYF,TRBD2,TRBV28,TRBJ2-7,once
TGTGCCAGCTCACCACCGGCTAGCGGGACTCAAGAGACCCAGTACTTC,CASSPPASGTQETQYF,TRBD2,TRBV18,TRBJ2-5,-
TGTGCCAGCAGCCAAATTAGCGGGAGAACTGAAAACATTCAGTACTTC,CASSQISGRTENIQYF,TRBD2,TRBV4-2,TRBJ2-4,-
TGTGCCTGGAGTGACCCTACAGGCCAATATCCCTACAATGAGCAGTTCTTC,CAWSDPTGQYPYNEQFF,-,TRBV30,TRBJ2-1,-
TGTGCCAGCAGCTTGGTCCCAGGAACATCATGCAATCAGCCCCAGCATTTT,CASSLVPGTSCNQPQHF,-,TRBV7-3,TRBJ1-5,-
TGTGCCAGCAGTGTCCCCGGGACAGGGCCATACGAGCAGTACTTC,CASSVPGTGPYEQYF,TRBD1,TRBV2,TRBJ2-7,-
TGCGCCAGCAGTGGTAGACTAGCGCGGGAAGAGACCCAGTACTTC,CASSGRLAREETQYF,TRBD2,TRBV10-2,TRBJ2-5,-
TGTGCCAGCAGTTGGACTCGAGACAATGAGCAGTTCTTC,CASSWTRDNEQFF,-,TRBV6-5,TRBJ2-1,-
TGTGCCAGCAGTGAGTGGATTGCGGGGGAGCAGTACTTC,CASSEWIAGEQYF,-,TRBV6-1,TRBJ2-7,few
TGCGCCAGCAGCCCTCAGGGTGAAAAACTGTTTTTT,CASSPQGEKLFF,-,TRBV4-3,TRBJ1-4,-
TGTGCCTCCCAGGGGGCGTCGTTGGGAAACACCATATATTTT,CASQGASLGNTIYF,TRBD1,TRBV6-5,TRBJ1-3,-
TGTGCCAGCAGTCCCCGACTAGCGGGCACAGATACGCAGTATTTT,CASSPRLAGTDTQYF,TRBD2,TRBV6-6,TRBJ2-3,-
TGTGCCAGCAGCTTAAGGACAGAAGTATTCTACGAGCAGTACTTC,CASSLRTEVFYEQYF,-,TRBV7-2,TRBJ2-7,-
TGTGCCAGCAGTTCCTCACAGGGGGCAAAAATCCTCGAGCAGTACTTC,CASSSSQGAKILEQYF,TRBD1,TRBV27,TRBJ2-7,-
TGTGCCAGCAGCGTAGGCGGGACAGGATATGAAAAACTGTTTTTT,CASSVGGTGYEKLFF,TRBD1,TRBV9,TRBJ1-4,-
TGCGCCAGCAGCCCCGGCAGTGACAGACGCCGGGAAGCTTTCTTT,CASSPGSDRRREAFF,-,TRBV4-1,TRBJ1-1,-
TGTGCCAGCAGCTTGGGCCAGAATCAGCCCCAGCATTTT,CASSLGQNQPQHF,-,TRBV11-1,TRBJ1-5,-
TGTGCCAGCAGCTTAGTGAGGATTCGGGGGGCCTTGTACGAGCAGTACTTC,CASSLVRIRGALYEQYF,-,TRBV11-2,TRBJ2-7,-
TGTGCCAGTAGTATTCTCATTGAGGGAATTGACGAGCAGTACTTC,CASSILIEGIDEQYF,-,TRBV19,TRBJ2-7,-
TGCGCCAGCAGTGAGCGAGAACAGGGGAACGAGCAGTACTTC,CASSEREQGNEQYF,TRBD1,TRBV10-1,TRBJ2-7,-
TGTGCCAGCAAGGCAGGGGCGAGGGGCACTGAAGCTTTCTTT,CASKAGARGTEAFF,-,TRBV2,TRBJ1-1,-
TGTGCCAGCTGGTCGGGGCAGGGGTCCTACGAGCAGTACTTC,CASWSGQGSYEQYF,-,TRBV19,TRBJ2-7,-
TGTGCCAGCAGCCCCCTTACAGGGATTGAGCAGTTCTTC,CASSPLTGIEQFF,-,TRBV6-4,TRBJ2-1,-
TGTGCCTGGAGAGGACAGTCCAATCAGCCCCAGCATTTT,CAWRGQSNQPQHF,-,TRBV30,TRBJ1-5,once
TGTGCCAGCAGCTCCCACTCCCAGGGGGACTACGAGCAGTACTTC,CASSSHSQGDYEQYF,TRBD1,TRBV5-6,TRBJ2-7,-
TGTGCCAGTAGCCCGGACAGGGGGCTCGGCACAGATACGCAGTATTTT,CASSPDRGLGTDTQYF,TRBD1,TRBV9,TRBJ2-3,-
TGTGCCATCAGTGGGGGGACTAGCGGGAGTGGACTGAAAGAGACCCAGTACTTC,CAISGGTSGSGLKETQYF,TRBD2,TRBV10-3,TRBJ2-5,-
TGTGCCAGCAGTTATCTTCTCGGCGGGAGGTTCAACGAGCAGTACTTC,CASSYLLGGRFNEQYF,TRBD2,TRBV6-5,TRBJ2-7,once